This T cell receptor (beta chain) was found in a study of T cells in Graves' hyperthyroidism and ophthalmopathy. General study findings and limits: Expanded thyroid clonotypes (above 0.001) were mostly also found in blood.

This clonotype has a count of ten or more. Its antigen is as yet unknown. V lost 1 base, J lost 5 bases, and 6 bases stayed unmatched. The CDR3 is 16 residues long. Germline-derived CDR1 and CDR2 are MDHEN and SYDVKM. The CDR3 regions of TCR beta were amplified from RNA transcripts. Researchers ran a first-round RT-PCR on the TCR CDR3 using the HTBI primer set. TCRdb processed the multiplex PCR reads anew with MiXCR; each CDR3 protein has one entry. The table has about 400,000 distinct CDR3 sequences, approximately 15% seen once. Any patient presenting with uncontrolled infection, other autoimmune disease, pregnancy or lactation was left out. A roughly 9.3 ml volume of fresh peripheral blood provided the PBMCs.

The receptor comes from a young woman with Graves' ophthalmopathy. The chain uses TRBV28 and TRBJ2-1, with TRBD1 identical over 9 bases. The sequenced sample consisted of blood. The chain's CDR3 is CASSLFPGQGHNEQFF. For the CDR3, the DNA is TGTGCCAGCAGTTTATTTCCGGGACAGGGCCACAATGAGCAGTTCTTC.